The sequence of this T cell receptor (beta chain) was determined in a study of OX40 agonist ivuxolimab in advanced cancers. Study context: Hepatocellular carcinoma, melanoma, renal cell or head and neck cancer affected the dose-escalation patients.

Comment on this clone: Its specificity is not known.

Libraries were prepared by immunoSEQ multiplex PCR; TCRdb keeps only in-frame clonotypes and omits some of them. The repertoire holds around 150,000 clones, with 75% to 95% as singletons. Study-wide points: The study observed clonal expansion of CD4+ and CD8+ blood T cells by week 6 at 0.1 to 3.0 mg/kg. In CD8+ T cells, expanded clones were on average more numerous than in CD4+. People who partly responded at 0.1-3.0 mg/kg had some of the least clonal expansion seen.

The CDR3 consists of 16 residues. V shed 1 base and J shed 3 bases, with 17 bases lying between them. Looked up from germline, CDR1 is SGHRS and CDR2 is YFSETQ. Sequenced material: CD4+ or CD8+ T cells sorted from blood, taken in a trial of the OX40 agonist ivuxolimab. The TCR sequence derives from an adult with an advanced solid tumor such as melanoma, head and neck, liver or kidney cancer. The J gene is TRBJ2-7, the V gene TRBV5-1, with D perhaps matching TRBD1 (6 bases). CDR3 bases: TGCGCCAGCAGCTTGCAAACAGGGCGAACTTTCTACGAGCAGTACTTC. Amino acid sequence: CASSLQTGRTFYEQYF. Supplemented by reference TRBV5-1 and TRBJ2-7, the full variable domain reads KAGVTQTPRYLIKTRGQQVTLSCSPISGHRSVSWYQQTPGQGLQFLFEYFSETQRNKGNFPGRFSGRQFSNSRSEMNVSTLELGDSALYLCASSLQTGRTFYEQYFGPGTRLTVT.